The T cell receptor (beta chain) under discussion was sequenced for a study of human versus mouse CDR3 diversity and MHC coevolution. Overall study: Valid reads per sample ranged from about 5.5 x 10^6 to 1.6 x 10^7. General study findings and limits: Compared with mice, human CDR3s carried more deletions and insertions on average. The lowest clonal inequality scores came from two of three human donors. Human T cells were selected on over 5 MHC II alleles.

TCRdb's table, derived via immunoSEQ multiplex PCR, lists solely in-frame clones and lacks some. The sample contains some 82,000 clones, over 85% of which appear only once. The germline V gene has CDR1 SGHTA and CDR2 FQGNSA. The CDR3 runs 18 residues. V was clipped by 4 bases and J by 1 base; unmatched bases: 14. Turning to this clone: Its antigen is still unknown.

This rearrangement joins TRBV7-2 to TRBJ2-7; 9 bases line up with TRBD1. This clonotype was sampled from a person aged 25 to 75 in good health. The specimen was naive CD4+ T cells from blood. Subset reported: CD45RO-negative CD62L-positive naive CD4 T cells. The CDR3 is CASSSLSNKGQGSYEQYF. DNA for the CDR3: TGTGCCAGCAGCTCCCTCTCAAACAAGGGACAGGGATCCTACGAGCAGTACTTC.